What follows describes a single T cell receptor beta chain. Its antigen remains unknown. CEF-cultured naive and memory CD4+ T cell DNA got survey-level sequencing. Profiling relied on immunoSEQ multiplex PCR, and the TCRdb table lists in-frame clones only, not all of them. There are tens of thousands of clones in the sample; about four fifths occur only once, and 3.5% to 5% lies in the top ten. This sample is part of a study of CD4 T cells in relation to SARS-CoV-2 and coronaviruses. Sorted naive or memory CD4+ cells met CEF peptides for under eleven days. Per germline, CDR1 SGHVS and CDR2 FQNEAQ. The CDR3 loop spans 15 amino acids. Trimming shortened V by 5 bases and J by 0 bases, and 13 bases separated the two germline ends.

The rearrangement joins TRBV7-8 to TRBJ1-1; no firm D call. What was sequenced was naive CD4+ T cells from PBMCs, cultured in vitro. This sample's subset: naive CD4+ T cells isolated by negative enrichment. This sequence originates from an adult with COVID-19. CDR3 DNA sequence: TGTGCCAGCAGCAAACGGGGTTCTATGAACACTGAAGCTTTCTTT. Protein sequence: CASSKRGSMNTEAFF.